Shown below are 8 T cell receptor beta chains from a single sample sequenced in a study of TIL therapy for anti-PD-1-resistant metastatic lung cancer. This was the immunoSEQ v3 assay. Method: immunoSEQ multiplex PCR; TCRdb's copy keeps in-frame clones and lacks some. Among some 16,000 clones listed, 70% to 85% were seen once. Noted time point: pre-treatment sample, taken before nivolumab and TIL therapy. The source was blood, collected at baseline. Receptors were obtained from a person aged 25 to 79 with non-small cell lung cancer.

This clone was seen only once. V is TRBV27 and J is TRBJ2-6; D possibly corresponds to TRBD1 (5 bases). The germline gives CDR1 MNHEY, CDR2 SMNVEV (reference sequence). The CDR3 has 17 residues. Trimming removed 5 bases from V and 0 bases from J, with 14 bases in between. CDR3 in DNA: TGTGCCAGCAGTCCCCGGACACCAGACTCTGGGGCCAACGTCCTGACTTTC. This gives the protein CASSPRTPDSGANVLTF.

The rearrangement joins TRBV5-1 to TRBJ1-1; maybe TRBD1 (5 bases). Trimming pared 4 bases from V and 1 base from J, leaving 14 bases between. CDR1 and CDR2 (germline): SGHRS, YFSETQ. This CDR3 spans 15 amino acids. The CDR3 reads CASSTQTAKNTEAFF. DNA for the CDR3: TGCGCCAGCAGCACGCAGACAGCAAAGAACACTGAAGCTTTCTTT.

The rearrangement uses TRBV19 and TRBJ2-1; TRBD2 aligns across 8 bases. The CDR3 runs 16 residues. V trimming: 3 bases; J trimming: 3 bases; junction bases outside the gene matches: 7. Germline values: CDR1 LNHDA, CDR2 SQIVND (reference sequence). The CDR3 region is CASSMGTSTGYNEQFF. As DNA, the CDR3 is TGTGCCAGTAGTATGGGGACTAGTACAGGCTACAATGAGCAGTTCTTC.

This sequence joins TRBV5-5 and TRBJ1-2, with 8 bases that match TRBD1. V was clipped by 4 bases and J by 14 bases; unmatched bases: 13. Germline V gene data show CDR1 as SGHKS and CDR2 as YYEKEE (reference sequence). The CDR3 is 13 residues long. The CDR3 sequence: CASSLDRGGGRTF. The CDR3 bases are TGTGCCAGCAGCCTCGACAGGGGCGGGGGTAGGACCTTC.

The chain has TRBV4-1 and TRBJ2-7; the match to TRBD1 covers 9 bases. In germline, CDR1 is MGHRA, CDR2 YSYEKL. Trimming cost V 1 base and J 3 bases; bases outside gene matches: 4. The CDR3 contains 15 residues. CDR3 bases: TGCGCCAGCAGCCAAGCCGGGACAGGGATCTACGAGCAGTACTTC. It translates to CASSQAGTGIYEQYF.

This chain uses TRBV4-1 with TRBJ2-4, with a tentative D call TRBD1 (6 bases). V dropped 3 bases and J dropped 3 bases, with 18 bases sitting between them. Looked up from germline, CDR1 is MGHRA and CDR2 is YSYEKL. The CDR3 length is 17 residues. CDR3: CASSQGLQGVGKNIQYF. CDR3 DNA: TGCGCCAGCAGCCAGGGCCTACAGGGTGTGGGCAAAAACATTCAGTACTTC.

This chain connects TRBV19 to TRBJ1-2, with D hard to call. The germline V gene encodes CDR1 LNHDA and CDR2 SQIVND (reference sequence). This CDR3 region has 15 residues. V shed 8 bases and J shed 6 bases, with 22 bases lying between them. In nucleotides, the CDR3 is TGTGCCAGTTCCCAGGCCACGGCAATCCTTAATGGCTACACCTTC. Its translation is CASSQATAILNGYTF.

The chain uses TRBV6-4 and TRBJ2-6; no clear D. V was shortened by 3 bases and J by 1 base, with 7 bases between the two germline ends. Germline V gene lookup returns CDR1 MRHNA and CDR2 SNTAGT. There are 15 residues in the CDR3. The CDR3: CASSEFASGANVLTF. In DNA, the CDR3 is TGTGCCAGCAGTGAATTTGCGTCTGGGGCCAACGTCCTGACTTTC.